This T cell receptor (beta chain) was documented in a study of Ad26.COV2.S vaccination and SARS-CoV-2 variants. Per the germline V gene, CDR1 is LNHDA and CDR2 is SQIVND (reference sequence). CDR3 length equals 17 residues. Trimming took off 3 bases at V and 1 base at J, with 16 bases between the two ends. Points from the study as a whole: Reports say spike-specific CD8+ and CD4+ T cell responses covered substantial breadth after vaccination.

As concerns this clone: Its target is not known.

This sample's treatment: roughly 20 received Ad26.COV2.S at low or high dose, single or two shots; about five received placebo; per-sample allocation not given. Samples were taken on day 63 after the first vaccine or placebo injection. Donation came from an adult in Boston who was aged 18-55 years. TCRdb keeps only in-frame clones here, not all; method: immunoSEQ multiplex PCR. The sample carries about 680,000 clones, about 89% recorded once. The clonotype was recovered from a person aged 18-65 years who received the Ad26.COV2.S COVID-19 vaccine or a placebo. The specimen comprised peripheral blood, sampled in a trial of Ad26.COV2.S vaccine versus placebo. The chain is built from TRBV19 and TRBJ1-3, with a tentative D call TRBD1 (6 bases). CDR3 amino acids: CASSITTGGRSGNTIYF. CDR3 sequence (DNA): TGTGCCAGTAGTATCACGACAGGAGGAAGGTCTGGAAACACCATATATTTT. Looking up the rest from reference TRBV19 and TRBJ1-3 gives the full variable domain: DGGITQSPKYLFRKEGQNVTLSCEQNLNHDAMYWYRQDPGQGLRLIYYSQIVNDFQKGDIAEGYSVSREKKESFPLTVTSAQKNPTAFYLCASSITTGGRSGNTIYFGEGSWLTVV.